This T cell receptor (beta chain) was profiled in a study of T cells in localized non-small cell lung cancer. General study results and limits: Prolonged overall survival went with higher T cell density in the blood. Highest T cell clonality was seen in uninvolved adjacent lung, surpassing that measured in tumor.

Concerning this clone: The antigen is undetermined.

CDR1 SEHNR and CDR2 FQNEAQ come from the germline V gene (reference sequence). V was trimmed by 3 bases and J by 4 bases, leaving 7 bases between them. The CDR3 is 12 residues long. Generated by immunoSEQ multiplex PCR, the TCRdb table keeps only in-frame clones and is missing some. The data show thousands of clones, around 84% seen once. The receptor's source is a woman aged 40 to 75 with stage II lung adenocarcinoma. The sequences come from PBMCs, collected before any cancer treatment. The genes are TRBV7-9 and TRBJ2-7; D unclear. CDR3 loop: CASSFERYEQYF. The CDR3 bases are TGTGCCAGCAGCTTCGAGAGATACGAGCAGTACTTC.